Presented here are 27 T cell receptor beta chains from one specimen sequenced in a study of blood T cell repertoires in COVID-19. Profiled with immunoSEQ multiplex PCR; TCRdb holds only in-frame clones, not every one. The sample yields 85,000 to 110,000 clones, roughly 90% seen once. The sample comprised peripheral blood. These receptor sequences come from a woman aged 55-70 years with acute or convalescent COVID-19.

This chain links TRBV5-1 with TRBJ1-6; 7 bases align to TRBD1. The CDR3 loop spans 17 amino acids. V lost 4 bases and J lost 6; bases outside the gene matches: 13. The germline gives CDR1 SGHRS, CDR2 YFSETQ. The CDR3 region has the DNA TGCGCCAGCAGCCTCATCCGGCCGGGACAGATTAATTCACCCCTCCACTTT. Amino acids: CASSLIRPGQINSPLHF.

This clone has only one observation. This sequence joins TRBV9 and TRBJ2-5, with TRBD2 matching over 10 bases. V was clipped by 0 bases and J by 1 base; unmatched bases: 6. The germline V gene encodes CDR1 SGDLS and CDR2 YYNGEE. The CDR3 loop spans 17 amino acids. CDR3: CASSVGSLAGVQETQYF. Written as DNA, the CDR3 is TGTGCCAGCAGCGTAGGAAGTCTAGCGGGAGTCCAAGAGACCCAGTACTTC.

The gene calls are TRBV30 and TRBJ1-1; 8 nucleotides line up with TRBD1. Germline CDR1 is GTSNPN and CDR2 is SVGIG (reference sequence). This CDR3 is built from 14 residues. V was pared by 3 bases and J by 1 base, with 4 bases of the junction left unmatched. CDR3 in amino acids: CAWSPQGANTEAFF. In nucleotides, the CDR3 is TGTGCCTGGAGCCCCCAGGGGGCGAACACTGAAGCTTTCTTT.

The rearrangement joins TRBV28 to TRBJ2-4; the match to TRBD1 covers 8 bases. V was clipped by 6 bases and J by 9 bases; unmatched bases: 10. Per germline, CDR1 MDHEN and CDR2 SYDVKM. The length of the CDR3 is 14 residues. CDR3 DNA: TGTGCCAGCAGCCAACAGGGGGAGAGGGGCATTCAGTACTTC. Translating it yields CASSQQGERGIQYF.

The J gene is TRBJ2-3, the V gene TRBV7-8, with D possibly matching TRBD1 (6 bases). The CDR3 length is 15 residues. V was clipped by 1 base and J by 11 bases, with 19 bases between them. The germline V gene has CDR1 SGHVS and CDR2 FQNEAQ. The CDR3 region is CASSLEWVTGTWQYF. The CDR3 DNA follows: TGTGCCAGCAGCTTAGAGTGGGTAACCGGGACATGGCAGTATTTT.

V gene TRBV5-5 combines with J gene TRBJ2-7; 8 nucleotides line up with TRBD1. The CDR3 runs to 14 residues. Germline CDR1 SGHKS, CDR2 YYEKEE (reference sequence). V lost 4 bases, J lost 5 bases, and 8 bases stayed unmatched. Here the CDR3 reads CASSPSGTGDEQYF. The CDR3 coding sequence is TGTGCCAGCAGCCCGTCAGGGACAGGCGACGAGCAGTACTTC.

The chain combines TRBV18 with TRBJ1-1; 8 nucleotides match TRBD1. V was pared by 5 bases and J by 1 base, with 9 bases of the junction left unmatched. CDR1 KGHSH and CDR2 LQKENI come from the germline V gene. The CDR3 is 16 residues long. CDR3 amino acids: CASSTGQGGGNTEAFF. Here the CDR3 DNA reads TGTGCCAGCTCAACCGGACAGGGAGGGGGGAACACTGAAGCTTTCTTT. Using reference TRBV18 and TRBJ1-1 for the parts outside the CDR3, the full variable domain is NAGVMQNPRHLVRRRGQEARLRCSPMKGHSHVYWYRQLPEEGLKFMVYLQKENIIDESGMPKERFSAEFPKEGPSILRIQQVVRGDSAAYFCASSTGQGGGNTEAFFGQGTRLTVV.

In regard to this clone: Different DNA sequences within this sample yield the same CDR3. The chain uses TRBV27 and TRBJ1-2; 8 bases align to TRBD1. Unmatched junction bases numbered 4, after V lost 4 bases and J lost 3 bases. The CDR3 length is 14 residues. The germline gives CDR1 MNHEY, CDR2 SMNVEV (reference sequence). CDR3 region: CASSSGTGYYGYTF. In nucleotides, the CDR3 is TGTGCCAGCAGTTCCGGGACAGGCTACTATGGCTACACCTTC.

This clone was observed a single time. The genes are TRBV30 and TRBJ2-5, with 8 bases aligning to TRBD2. This CDR3 has 15 amino acids. Trimming took 2 bases from V and 5 from J; bases not matched to a gene: 10. The germline CDR1 and CDR2 sequences are GTSNPN and SVGIG (reference sequence). DNA of the CDR3: TGTGCCTGGAGTTCTAGCGGGCCCATGAGGGAGACCCAGTACTTC. Translating it yields CAWSSSGPMRETQYF. The full variable domain, in which reference TRBV30 and TRBJ2-5 provide the parts outside the CDR3, is SQTIHQWPATLVQPVGSPLSLECTVEGTSNPNLYWYRQAAGRGLQLLFYSVGIGQISSEVPQNLSASRPQDRQFILSSKKLLLSDSGFYLCAWSSSGPMRETQYFGPGTRLLVL.

V usage is TRBV18 and J usage is TRBJ2-1, with 7 bases aligning to TRBD2. Germline V gene sequence: CDR1 KGHSH, CDR2 LQKENI. The CDR3 length is 13 residues. The V and J ends lost 0 bases and 7 bases, in that order; junction bases with no gene match: 0. The CDR3 region has the DNA TGTGCCAGCTCACCACCGGGAGGGAATGAGCAGTTCTTC. Translation: CASSPPGGNEQFF.

On this clone itself: An end of the junction does not agree with germline; a read error may underlie this. The genes are TRBV27 and TRBJ2-1; tentative D call: TRBD1 (6 bases). The CDR3 is 12 residues long. CDR1 is MNHEY, CDR2 SMNVEV, per germline (reference sequence). This CDR3 is CASSLGQGLVIF. CDR3 DNA: TGTGCCAGCAGTTTAGGTCAGGGGCTTGTAATCTTC.

The chain carries TRBV5-4 and TRBJ2-2, with 7 bases aligning to TRBD1. CDR1 and CDR2 from the germline V gene are SGHNT and YYREEE (reference sequence). Trimming took 3 bases from V and 0 from J; bases not matched to a gene: 5. The CDR3 spans 16 residues. CDR3 residues: CASSSRDRPNTGELFF. Written as DNA, the CDR3 is TGTGCCAGCAGCTCCCGGGACAGACCGAACACCGGGGAGCTGTTTTTT. Full variable domain (rest looked up from reference TRBV5-4 and TRBJ2-2): ETGVTQSPTHLIKTRGQQVTLRCSSQSGHNTVSWYQQALGQGPQFIFQYYREEENGRGNFPPRFSGLQFPNYSSELNVNALELDDSALYLCASSSRDRPNTGELFFGEGSRLTVL.

V usage is TRBV27 and J usage is TRBJ2-3; 7 nucleotides agree with TRBD2. J was trimmed by 6 bases and V by 1 base; bases with no gene match: 13. The CDR3 is made up of 17 amino acids. Germline V CDR1 and CDR2: MNHEY, SMNVEV (reference sequence). The CDR3 region has the DNA TGTGCCAGCAGTTTATTCCCGAGACTAGCATCCCCCGATACGCAGTATTTT. Translated, it gives CASSLFPRLASPDTQYF.

The V and J genes are TRBV27 and TRBJ1-1; 9 positions agree with TRBD1. The CDR3 totals 15 residues. Germline V gene sequence: CDR1 MNHEY, CDR2 SMNVEV (reference sequence). The V segment lost 3 bases and the J segment 4 bases; nucleotides outside the gene matches: 6. Here the CDR3 reads CASSFATGGGTEAFF. As DNA, the CDR3 is TGTGCCAGCAGTTTTGCGACAGGGGGGGGCACTGAAGCTTTCTTT.

This sequence joins TRBV5-5 and TRBJ1-1; no clear D. From germline, CDR1 is SGHKS and CDR2 YYEKEE (reference sequence). Deletions cut 1 base from V and 1 base from J, with 8 bases between. This CDR3 comprises 14 residues. CDR3 protein: CASSLRAGNTEAFF. The CDR3, as DNA: TGTGCCAGCAGCTTGAGGGCGGGGAACACTGAAGCTTTCTTT.

The V and J genes are TRBV19 and TRBJ1-2, with TRBD1 matching over 7 bases. This CDR3 is 14 amino acids long. V trimming: 6 bases; J trimming: 4 bases; junction bases outside the gene matches: 8. Germline CDR1 is LNHDA and CDR2 is SQIVND (reference sequence). The CDR3 coding sequence is TGTGCCAGTAGCTCACTGGACAGGCCCTATGGCTACACCTTC. Encoded protein: CASSSLDRPYGYTF.

The gene calls are TRBV5-1 and TRBJ1-1; 7 nucleotides line up with TRBD1. The CDR3 totals 15 residues. Germline CDR1 and CDR2: SGHRS and YFSETQ. V shed 4 bases, J shed 2 bases, and the junction held 8 bases outside the gene matches. This chain's CDR3 is CASSVDRLENTEAFF. In DNA, the CDR3 is TGCGCCAGCAGCGTGGACAGGCTCGAAAACACTGAAGCTTTCTTT.

This chain links TRBV5-4 with TRBJ1-4; D gene ambiguous. The CDR3 spans 14 residues. The V end lost 0 bases, the J end lost 8 bases, and 11 bases lay between the germline ends. CDR1 SGHNT and CDR2 YYREEE come from the germline V gene (reference sequence). CDR3 sequence (DNA): TGTGCCAGCAGCTTGGCCGGGGAAAGAGAAAAACTGTTTTTT. Translation: CASSLAGEREKLFF.

The CDR3, as DNA: TGTGCCAGCGATTCAGGGCCGGGCACTGAAGCTTTCTTT. It codes for CASDSGPGTEAFF. V gene TRBV27 combines with J gene TRBJ1-1; TRBD1 is a possible D gene (5 bases). Germline loops: CDR1 MNHEY, CDR2 SMNVEV (reference sequence). This CDR3 has 13 amino acids. The V end lost 8 bases, the J end lost 4 bases, and 14 bases lay between the germline ends.

V is TRBV7-8 and J is TRBJ1-1; D remains ambiguous. Trimming shortened V by 1 base and J by 3 bases, and 9 bases separated the two germline ends. Germline CDR1 and CDR2: SGHVS and FQNEAQ. The CDR3 length is 14 residues. This CDR3 is CASSLEYLHTEAFF. The CDR3 DNA is TGTGCCAGCAGCTTAGAGTATCTACACACTGAAGCTTTCTTT.

The J gene is TRBJ2-1, the V gene TRBV4-1; 13 nucleotides align to TRBD2. CDR3 length equals 20 residues. V shed 0 bases and J 0 bases; nucleotides not matched to a gene: 8. Germline V gene lookup returns CDR1 MGHRA and CDR2 YSYEKL. Here the CDR3 DNA reads TGCGCCAGCAGCCAAGATCGCGGACTAGCGGGAGATGCCTCCTACAATGAGCAGTTCTTC. Residues: CASSQDRGLAGDASYNEQFF.

This chain uses TRBV30 with TRBJ2-1; D perhaps matches TRBD2 (5 bases). Deletions cut 0 bases from V and 9 bases from J, with 12 bases between. Per germline, CDR1 GTSNPN and CDR2 SVGIG (reference sequence). The CDR3 sequence is 13 residues long. The CDR3 here is CAWSVRGRGEQFF. The CDR3 region has the DNA TGTGCCTGGAGTGTCCGGGGTCGGGGTGAGCAGTTCTTC.

The chain links TRBV6-6 to TRBJ1-2, with D unresolved. V was trimmed by 0 bases and J by 6 bases, leaving 5 bases between them. CDR1 and CDR2 from the germline V gene are MNHNY and SVGAGI (reference sequence). The CDR3 contains 12 residues. The DNA of the CDR3 is TGTGCCAGCAGTTACTCCTTAAATGGCTACACCTTC. Amino acid sequence: CASSYSLNGYTF.

This chain connects TRBV11-2 to TRBJ2-1, with a tentative D call TRBD2 (5 bases). V lost 5 bases, J lost 7 bases, and 12 bases lay in between. CDR3 size: 13 residues. Germline lookup yields CDR1 SGHAT and CDR2 FQNNGV. CDR3 in amino acids: CASSPGVANEQFF. The CDR3 DNA sequence: TGTGCCAGCAGCCCCGGCGTAGCGAATGAGCAGTTCTTC. The variable domain in full, with the rest retrieved from reference TRBV11-2 and TRBJ2-1, is EAGVAQSPRYKIIEKRQSVAFWCNPISGHATLYWYQQILGQGPKLLIQFQNNGVVDDSQLPKDRFSAERLKGVDSTLKIQPAKLEDSAVYLCASSPGVANEQFFGPGTRLTVL.

The CDR3 DNA is TGTGCCAGCAGTAGGGACAGTCCTAATGAAAAACTGTTTTTT. It translates to CASSRDSPNEKLFF. This chain joins TRBV2 and TRBJ1-4, with TRBD1 matching over 7 bases. From germline, CDR1 is SNHLY and CDR2 FYNNEI. V lost 5 bases, J lost 3 bases, and 3 bases stayed unmatched. CDR3 length: 14 amino acids.

The rearrangement joins TRBV18 to TRBJ1-2; D is undetermined. The germline V gene has CDR1 KGHSH and CDR2 LQKENI. The germline V and J ends were trimmed by 3 bases and 4 bases, with 9 bases remaining between them. The CDR3 loop spans 13 amino acids. CDR3 sequence (DNA): TGTGCCAGCTCACCCGAGGATTTCTATGGCTACACCTTC. It yields the protein CASSPEDFYGYTF. Filled out from reference TRBV18 and TRBJ1-2, the complete variable domain reads NAGVMQNPRHLVRRRGQEARLRCSPMKGHSHVYWYRQLPEEGLKFMVYLQKENIIDESGMPKERFSAEFPKEGPSILRIQQVVRGDSAAYFCASSPEDFYGYTFGSGTRLTVV.

In its sample, this clone was seen once. The gene calls are TRBV3-1 (or the pseudogene TRBV3-2) and TRBJ2-5, with 8 bases matching TRBD2. Germline V CDR1 and CDR2: LGHDT, YNNKEL (reference sequence). Trimming cost V 1 base and J 11 bases; bases outside gene matches: 12. CDR3 size: 15 residues. The CDR3 DNA sequence: TGTGCCAGCAGCCAAGGGCCAGCAGCGGGGGTTCCTCAGTACTTC. Its translation is CASSQGPAAGVPQYF.